This T cell receptor (beta chain) was identified in a study of CD8+CD57+ T cells in acquired aplastic anemia. On the study more broadly: Mean yield of DNA from sorted CD4+ and CD8+ cells was roughly 3.4 ug. An average of approximately 11 million reads for CD4+ cells was obtained from healthy donors.

Genomic DNA was employed as the template in profiling TCR beta VDJ and CDR3. TCRdb re-analysed the reads in MiXCR, keeping a single row per CDR3 protein. Among about 220,000 distinct CDR3 sequences listed, roughly 35% were seen once. The table lists this clonotype with a few counts. The germline V gene encodes CDR1 LNHNV and CDR2 YYDKDF (reference sequence). The CDR3 has 15 amino acids. Germline trimming cut 2 bases from V and 4 bases from J; bases unmatched to any gene: 5. The sequenced sample consisted of sorted CD4+, CD8+, or CD8+CD57+ T cells (not recorded which) from PBMCs. The chain couples TRBV15 to TRBJ2-1; 7 bases fit TRBD1. The clonotype comes from a human donor in good health, serving as a control. As DNA, the CDR3 is TGTGCCACCAGCAGAAAAGGGACAGCTTACAATGAGCAGTTCTTC. It translates to CATSRKGTAYNEQFF.